This T cell receptor beta chain was profiled in a study of T cell repertoires in cytomegalovirus infection. Germline V gene lookup returns CDR1 SNHLY and CDR2 FYNNEI. This CDR3 has 15 residues. V lost 2 bases and J lost 4, with 14 bases in between. This clonotype was found a few times. Each CDR3 protein gets one entry after TCRdb re-called the reads with MiXCR. The sample records over 150,000 distinct CDR3 sequences, about 15% being singletons. The TCR originated in a human donor in good health (CMV status not recorded). Some clones in this sample may be carry-over from other donors' samples. The gene calls are TRBV2 and TRBJ1-2, with unresolved D. The sample was CD8+ T cells from PBMCs. CDR3 in DNA: TGTGCCAGCAGTGAACCCACGGAGGTCGGCTATGGCTACACCTTC. Translated: CASSEPTEVGYGYTF.